A single sample gave rise to the 32 T cell receptor beta chains below, sequenced in a study of early stage breast cancer tumors. Clones were sequenced by immunoSEQ multiplex PCR, and TCRdb holds only the in-frame ones, with some missing. The sample includes 50,000 to 65,000 clones, 65% to 80% of them seen just once. Sequenced material: blood. These receptors originate from a person aged 25 to 45 with breast cancer.

V and J are TRBV5-8 and TRBJ1-5; D uncertain. Trimming left V 2 bases short and J 1 base short, with 16 bases between. The length of the CDR3 is 17 residues. The germline CDR1 and CDR2 sequences are SGHTS and YDEGEE. Here the CDR3 reads CASSFVVSLASNQPQHF. Written as DNA, the CDR3 is TGTGCCAGCAGCTTTGTGGTATCCCTCGCGAGCAATCAGCCCCAGCATTTT.

This clone has only a few counts. This CDR3 is CASTTGDNQPQHF. The CDR3 DNA sequence: TGTGCCAGTACCACAGGGGACAATCAGCCCCAGCATTTT. The V and J genes are TRBV19 and TRBJ1-5; 7 positions agree with TRBD1. Germline CDR1 LNHDA, CDR2 SQIVND (reference sequence). V trimming: 7 bases; J trimming: 3 bases; junction bases outside the gene matches: 3. The CDR3 totals 13 residues.

The sample holds a few counts of this clone. This chain links TRBV10-1 with TRBJ2-2; TRBD2 aligns across 9 bases. Unmatched junction bases numbered 3, after V lost 9 bases and J lost 1 base. CDR3 length equals 14 residues. CDR1 and CDR2 from the germline V gene are WNHNN and SYGVQD (reference sequence). Here the CDR3 DNA reads TGCGCCAGTAAGCGGGAGGTGAACACCGGGGAGCTGTTTTTT. Residues: CASKREVNTGELFF.

This clone has a single count. The chain combines TRBV15 with TRBJ1-4; D is undetermined. Trimming took off 2 bases at V and 7 bases at J, with 5 bases between the two ends. Germline CDR1 is LNHNV and CDR2 is YYDKDF (reference sequence). The CDR3 loop spans 12 amino acids. The CDR3 loop reads CATSRPFEKLFF. The CDR3 DNA sequence: TGTGCCACCAGCAGACCTTTTGAAAAACTGTTTTTT.

The chain is built from TRBV15 and TRBJ1-1; the D is unclear. The V end lost 4 bases, the J end lost 5 bases, and 11 bases lay between the germline ends. The length of the CDR3 is 13 residues. The germline CDR1 and CDR2 sequences are LNHNV and YYDKDF (reference sequence). The CDR3 loop reads CATSMARRTEAFF. The DNA of the CDR3 is TGTGCCACCAGCATGGCCAGGCGGACTGAAGCTTTCTTT.

The chain links TRBV5-1 to TRBJ2-3; D remains ambiguous. The germline V and J ends were trimmed by 5 bases and 1 base, with 11 bases remaining between them. Germline-derived CDR1 and CDR2 are SGHRS and YFSETQ. The CDR3 loop spans 14 amino acids. CDR3 nucleotides: TGCGCCAGCAGTACTGTGGGTGGCACAGATACGCAGTATTTT. As protein: CASSTVGGTDTQYF.

The table lists this clone with a count of one. This sequence joins TRBV7-6 and TRBJ2-2; no definite D call. The CDR3 spans 13 residues. The ends were cut back, 1 base at V and 4 bases at J, with 4 bases in the middle. CDR1 is SGHVS, CDR2 FNYEAQ, per germline. CDR3 coding DNA: TGTGCCAGCAGCTTAGGAGGCACCGGGGAGCTGTTTTTT. The encoded protein is CASSLGGTGELFF.

The chain combines TRBV27 with TRBJ2-7; 7 bases are shared with TRBD1. The CDR3 is 16 residues long. Germline trimming cut 4 bases from V and 0 bases from J; bases unmatched to any gene: 9. Germline CDR1 is MNHEY and CDR2 is SMNVEV (reference sequence). CDR3 protein: CASSYRQGMASYEQYF. The CDR3 DNA follows: TGTGCCAGCAGTTATCGACAGGGAATGGCCTCCTACGAGCAGTACTTC.

The chain joins TRBV11-2 to TRBJ1-2, with D tentatively TRBD1 (6 bases). V lost 5 bases and J lost 2, with 27 bases in between. Germline V gene data show CDR1 as SGHAT and CDR2 as FQNNGV. The CDR3 extends over 19 amino acids. In DNA form, the CDR3 reads TGTGCCAGCAGCCCCCGGGGGCAGGGCCCTTTCAATTCAAACTATGGCTACACCTTC. Translation: CASSPRGQGPFNSNYGYTF.

The gene calls are TRBV7-2 and TRBJ2-3; 7 bases line up with TRBD2. Germline-derived CDR1 and CDR2 are SGHTA and FQGNSA. The CDR3 is made up of 14 amino acids. J lost 4 bases, V lost 5 bases, and 6 bases had no gene match. For the CDR3, the DNA is TGTGCCAGCAGCCCAGGACTAGGGGCAGATACGCAGTATTTT. Translating gives CASSPGLGADTQYF.

The rearrangement joins TRBV6-1 to TRBJ1-1; 7 bases align to TRBD1. From germline, CDR1 is MNHNS and CDR2 SASEGT. The V and J ends lost 4 bases and 6 bases, in that order; junction bases with no gene match: 8. CDR3 length: 14 amino acids. CDR3 nucleotide sequence: TGTGCCAGCAGTGCCTACCGGGACAGCCCTGAAGCTTTCTTT. Its translation is CASSAYRDSPEAFF.

The J gene is TRBJ2-1, the V gene TRBV7-2; 9 nucleotides align to TRBD2. The J segment lost 3 bases and the V segment lost 5 bases, leaving 8 bases of the junction unmatched. The CDR3 is 16 residues long. The V gene's germline CDR1 is SGHTA and CDR2 FQGNSA. CDR3 nucleotides: TGTGCCAGCAGCCCATCTAGCGGGATATACTACAATGAGCAGTTCTTC. Translating gives CASSPSSGIYYNEQFF.

Only one count was recorded for this clone. The V call is TRBV5-1, the J call TRBJ1-1, with TRBD1 matching over 10 bases. The CDR3 contains 15 residues. Germline V gene sequence: CDR1 SGHRS, CDR2 YFSETQ. The V and J ends lost 0 bases and 3 bases, in that order; junction bases with no gene match: 2. The CDR3 region has the DNA TGCGCCAGCAGCTTGGCCGGACAGGGGGACACTGAAGCTTTCTTT. This codes for CASSLAGQGDTEAFF. Full variable domain (rest looked up from reference TRBV5-1 and TRBJ1-1): KAGVTQTPRYLIKTRGQQVTLSCSPISGHRSVSWYQQTPGQGLQFLFEYFSETQRNKGNFPGRFSGRQFSNSRSEMNVSTLELGDSALYLCASSLAGQGDTEAFFGQGTRLTVV.

The table lists this clone with a count of one. J is TRBJ2-5 and V is TRBV4-1, with a tentative D call TRBD2 (6 bases). From germline, CDR1 is MGHRA and CDR2 YSYEKL. V dropped 3 bases and J dropped 4 bases, with 18 bases sitting between them. This CDR3 has 16 amino acids. The DNA of the CDR3 is TGCGCCAGCAGCCAGACCGGGACTCCCCCCAGAGAGACCCAGTACTTC. Its translation: CASSQTGTPPRETQYF.

The chain couples TRBV7-9 to TRBJ1-4; D is ambiguous. Trimming removed 3 bases at V and 7 bases at J, with 6 bases between. Germline V gives CDR1 SEHNR, CDR2 FQNEAQ (reference sequence). The CDR3 consists of 12 residues. This CDR3 is CASSFRSEKLFF. The CDR3 DNA reads as TGTGCCAGCAGCTTCCGGAGTGAAAAACTGTTTTTT.

The chain has TRBV9 and TRBJ2-5; D might be TRBD1 or TRBD2, each matching 6 bases. Germline V gene sequence: CDR1 SGDLS, CDR2 YYNGEE. V lost 0 bases, J lost 5 bases, and 14 bases lay in between. CDR3 size: 15 residues. CDR3 sequence reads: CASSVEGGLLETQYF. The CDR3 DNA reads as TGTGCCAGCAGCGTAGAAGGGGGACTTCTGGAGACCCAGTACTTC.

The genes are TRBV7-9 and TRBJ2-3, with D perhaps TRBD1 (5 bases). Germline CDR1 SEHNR, CDR2 FQNEAQ (reference sequence). Trimming shortened V by 5 bases and J by 2 bases, and 17 bases separated the two germline ends. This CDR3 is built from 16 residues. The CDR3 protein is CASSDHTQDLTDTQYF. The DNA of the CDR3 is TGTGCCAGCAGCGACCACACACAGGACCTCACAGATACGCAGTATTTT. Full variable domain (remainder filled in from reference TRBV7-9 and TRBJ2-3): DTGVSQNPRHKITKRGQNVTFRCDPISEHNRLYWYRQTLGQGPEFLTYFQNEAQLEKSRLLSDRFSAERPKGSFSTLEIQRTEQGDSAMYLCASSDHTQDLTDTQYFGPGTRLTVL.

This chain joins TRBV19 and TRBJ2-4; TRBD2 matches at 14 bases. With 4 bases clipped from V and 0 bases from J, the junction kept 5 bases outside the gene matches. Germline CDR1 is LNHDA and CDR2 is SQIVND (reference sequence). CDR3 size: 18 residues. CDR3 nucleotide sequence: TGTGCCAGTAGTAGGAGACTAGCGGGAGGGTTAGCCAAAAACATTCAGTACTTC. Translated: CASSRRLAGGLAKNIQYF.

The chain has TRBV18 and TRBJ1-1; D gene unclear. The CDR3 totals 18 residues. Trimming took off 2 bases at V and 0 bases at J, with 19 bases between the two ends. The V gene's germline CDR1 is KGHSH and CDR2 LQKENI. CDR3 bases: TGTGCCAGCTCACCATATGGCTCCCCCAGAAGTCTGAACACTGAAGCTTTCTTT. Residues: CASSPYGSPRSLNTEAFF.

The V gene is TRBV7-7, the J gene TRBJ2-3, with 8 bases lining up with TRBD2. Germline V gene data show CDR1 as SSHAT and CDR2 as FNYEAQ (reference sequence). The CDR3 has 15 amino acids. Trimming at V came to 3 bases and at J to 4 bases, leaving 6 bases not matched to a gene. CDR3 sequence: CASSFSGLEADTQYF. The CDR3, as DNA: TGTGCCAGCAGCTTCTCGGGACTAGAAGCAGATACGCAGTATTTT.

In DNA, the CDR3 is TGTGCCAGCAGTGATATGTGGGACAGGGGTAATCAGCCCCAGCATTTT. This translates into CASSDMWDRGNQPQHF. The rearrangement uses TRBV6-1 and TRBJ1-5; TRBD1 matches 10 bases. The germline V gene has CDR1 MNHNS and CDR2 SASEGT. V lost 3 bases, J lost 4 bases, and 6 bases stayed unmatched. This CDR3 spans 16 amino acids.

This chain connects TRBV4-2 to TRBJ2-5, with a possible D match to TRBD2 (6 bases). The CDR3 spans 16 residues. V was shortened by 3 bases and J by 5 bases, with 19 bases between the two germline ends. The germline gives CDR1 LGHNA, CDR2 YNFKEQ. Here the CDR3 reads CASSQMGGATLETQYF. The CDR3 DNA follows: TGTGCCAGCAGCCAGATGGGCGGGGCCACCCTGGAGACCCAGTACTTC.

The chain links TRBV5-1 to TRBJ2-7; TRBD2 matches 11 bases. Trimming removed 4 bases from V and 2 bases from J; junction bases left unmatched: 2. CDR3 length: 14 amino acids. The germline V gene has CDR1 SGHRS and CDR2 YFSETQ. The CDR3 bases are TGCGCCAGCAGCACTAGCGGGAGCGCCTACGAGCAGTACTTC. Translation: CASSTSGSAYEQYF. The whole variable domain, filled in from reference TRBV5-1 and TRBJ2-7, reads KAGVTQTPRYLIKTRGQQVTLSCSPISGHRSVSWYQQTPGQGLQFLFEYFSETQRNKGNFPGRFSGRQFSNSRSEMNVSTLELGDSALYLCASSTSGSAYEQYFGPGTRLTVT.

This clone has a handful of counts. In DNA form, the CDR3 reads TGTGCCAGCAGCTACAAACTAGCGGGCACAGTCGCGAACACCGGGGAGCTGTTTTTT. This sequence encodes CASSYKLAGTVANTGELFF. The chain has TRBV5-4 and TRBJ2-2, with 9 bases fitting TRBD2. The CDR3 loop spans 19 amino acids. Germline CDR1 reads SGHNT; CDR2 reads YYREEE (reference sequence). With V trimmed by 3 bases and J by 0 bases, 12 bases remained unmatched.

This chain links TRBV27 with TRBJ2-1; D possibly matches TRBD1 or TRBD2 (6 bases each). The CDR3 has 15 amino acids. The germline V and J ends were trimmed by 7 bases and 1 base, with 14 bases remaining between them. Germline CDR1 MNHEY, CDR2 SMNVEV (reference sequence). The CDR3 here is CASTTGTSSYNEQFF. CDR3 DNA: TGTGCCAGCACCACAGGGACTTCTTCCTACAATGAGCAGTTCTTC.

This sequence joins TRBV5-4 and TRBJ2-2; no reliable D call. Trimming stripped 4 bases from V and 6 bases from J, with 10 bases between. This CDR3 is built from 13 residues. Germline V gene data show CDR1 as SGHNT and CDR2 as YYREEE (reference sequence). DNA for the CDR3: TGTGCCAGCAGCGCCGTAAGGGCCGGGGAGCTGTTTTTT. This translates into CASSAVRAGELFF.

V and J are TRBV19 and TRBJ2-1; 8 nucleotides align to TRBD1. Germline V gene data show CDR1 as LNHDA and CDR2 as SQIVND (reference sequence). This CDR3 region has 14 residues. J gave up 2 bases and V 4 bases, and 1 base lay outside the gene matches. This chain's CDR3 is CASSRGQAYNEQFF. The CDR3 region has the DNA TGTGCCAGTAGTAGGGGACAGGCCTACAATGAGCAGTTCTTC.

The CDR3 region is CASSFRLAGHDEQFF. In nucleotides, the CDR3 is TGTGCCAGCAGCTTCCGCCTAGCGGGACATGATGAGCAGTTCTTC. V is TRBV5-4 and J is TRBJ2-1; 9 positions agree with TRBD2. The CDR3 runs to 15 residues. With V trimmed by 2 bases and J by 8 bases, 8 bases remained unmatched. Germline V gene sequence: CDR1 SGHNT, CDR2 YYREEE (reference sequence).

The chain uses TRBV6-5 and TRBJ1-2; weak D call: TRBD1 (6 bases). The CDR3 has 15 amino acids. Germline V CDR1 and CDR2: MNHEY, SVGAGI. The V end was cut by 2 bases, the J end by 4 bases, with 14 bases between. CDR3 nucleotide sequence: TGTGCCAGCAGTTACGGGGGGCAGGCTGCCTATGGCTACACCTTC. As protein: CASSYGGQAAYGYTF.

The V gene is TRBV5-6, the J gene TRBJ2-3; 9 positions match TRBD2. The V segment lost 1 base and the J segment 0 bases; nucleotides outside the gene matches: 9. The germline V gene has CDR1 SGHDT and CDR2 YYEEEE. This CDR3 comprises 18 residues. For the CDR3, the DNA is TGTGCCAGCAGCTTGAATCTCAGACTAGCGGAAAGCACAGATACGCAGTATTTT. Protein product: CASSLNLRLAESTDTQYF. The full variable domain, rest sourced from reference TRBV5-6 and TRBJ2-3, is DAGVTQSPTHLIKTRGQQVTLRCSPKSGHDTVSWYQQALGQGPQFIFQYYEEEERQRGNFPDRFSGHQFPNYSSELNVNALLLGDSALYLCASSLNLRLAESTDTQYFGPGTRLTVL.

This clone was seen only a few times. V gene TRBV7-9 combines with J gene TRBJ1-6; D remains unclear. Trimming took off 5 bases at V and 8 bases at J, with 19 bases between the two ends. CDR3 length equals 16 residues. The germline gives CDR1 SEHNR, CDR2 FQNEAQ (reference sequence). In DNA form, the CDR3 reads TGTGCCAGCAGCGGAACGTTCACGGGTACTGATTCACCCCTCCACTTT. Translating it yields CASSGTFTGTDSPLHF.

This clone showed up just a few times. The rearrangement joins TRBV5-6 to TRBJ2-7; D gene unclear. The germline V and J ends were trimmed by 0 bases and 0 bases, with 13 bases remaining between them. The CDR3 has 16 residues. Germline V lookup: CDR1 SGHDT, CDR2 YYEEEE. The DNA of the CDR3 is TGTGCCAGCAGCTTGGCCGAAACTCTCCTCTCCTACGAGCAGTACTTC. Protein: CASSLAETLLSYEQYF.